This T cell receptor (beta chain) came from a study of technical replicates of blood from a few donors. Produced via immunoSEQ multiplex PCR; TCRdb's table is partial and in-frame only. The data contain tens of thousands of clones, around 94% of them seen just once; the ten biggest clones take up about 0.23%. Deletions cut 10 bases from V and 3 bases from J, with 8 bases between. This CDR3 is built from 11 residues. Germline V lookup: CDR1 LNHDA, CDR2 SQIVND (reference sequence). The chain joins TRBV19 to TRBJ2-3; D ambiguous. The clonotype was recovered from a human donor in good health. Material for sequencing was T cells isolated from PBMCs. The CDR3 sequence: CATLNTDTQYF. Written as DNA, the CDR3 is TGTGCCACCTTAAATACAGATACGCAGTATTTT.